The TCR beta chain described here comes from a study of Graves' ophthalmopathy and Graves' hyperthyroidism. Hyperthyroidism cases were recent diagnoses of under 2 months' duration in people aged 18 to 65. Germline V lookup: CDR1 LNHDA, CDR2 SQIVND (reference sequence). The length of the CDR3 is 16 residues. The ends were cut back, 9 bases at V and 0 bases at J, with 20 bases in the middle. RNA transcripts provided the template for amplifying TCR beta CDR3 regions. First-round RT-PCR with HTBI primers preceded a second-round multiplex PCR. TCRdb fed the multiplex PCR reads into MiXCR, producing one record per CDR3 protein. This table holds hundreds of thousands of distinct CDR3 sequences, 22% found once.

The V gene is TRBV19, the J gene TRBJ1-2, with no clear D. The source of this sequence is a woman aged 18 to 35 with stable Graves' hyperthyroidism. Some clones in this sample may be carry-over from other donors' samples. The specimen was peripheral blood. This CDR3 reads CASGSGRRTTNYGYTF. CDR3 nucleotide sequence: TGTGCCAGCGGTTCTGGGCGACGCACTACTAACTATGGCTACACCTTC.